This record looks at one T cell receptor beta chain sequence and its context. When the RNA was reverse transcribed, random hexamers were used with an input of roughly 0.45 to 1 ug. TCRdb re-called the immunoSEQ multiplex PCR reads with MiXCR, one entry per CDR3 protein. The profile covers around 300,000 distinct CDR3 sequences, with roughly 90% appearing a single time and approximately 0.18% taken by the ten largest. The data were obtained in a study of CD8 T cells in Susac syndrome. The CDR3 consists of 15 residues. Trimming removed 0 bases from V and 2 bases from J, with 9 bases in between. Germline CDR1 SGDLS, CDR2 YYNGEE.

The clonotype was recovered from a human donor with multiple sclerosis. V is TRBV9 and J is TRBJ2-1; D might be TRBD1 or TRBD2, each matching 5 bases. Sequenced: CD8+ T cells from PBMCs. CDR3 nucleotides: TGTGCCAGCAGCGTAGTCGAGGGGCCCTACAATGAGCAGTTCTTC. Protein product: CASSVVEGPYNEQFF.